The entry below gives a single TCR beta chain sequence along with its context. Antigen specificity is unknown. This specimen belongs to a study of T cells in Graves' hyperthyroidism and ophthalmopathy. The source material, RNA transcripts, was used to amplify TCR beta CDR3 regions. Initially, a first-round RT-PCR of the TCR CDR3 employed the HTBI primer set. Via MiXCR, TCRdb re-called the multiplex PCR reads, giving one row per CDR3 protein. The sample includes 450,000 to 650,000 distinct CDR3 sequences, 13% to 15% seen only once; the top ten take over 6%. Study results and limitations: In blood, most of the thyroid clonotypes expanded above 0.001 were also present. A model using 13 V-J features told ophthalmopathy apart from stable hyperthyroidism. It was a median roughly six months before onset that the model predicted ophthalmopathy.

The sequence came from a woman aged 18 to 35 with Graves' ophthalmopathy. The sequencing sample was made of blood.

The CDR3 nucleotides read TGTGCCAGCAGCTTACCTCTCAGGGTCTACGAGCAGTACTTC. Its protein is CASSLPLRVYEQYF. The rearrangement uses TRBV5-5 and TRBJ2-7, with D possibly TRBD1 on 5 matching bases. The CDR3 extends over 14 amino acids. CDR1 SGHKS and CDR2 YYEKEE come from the germline V gene (reference sequence). V was trimmed by 2 bases and J by 3 bases, leaving 12 bases between them.